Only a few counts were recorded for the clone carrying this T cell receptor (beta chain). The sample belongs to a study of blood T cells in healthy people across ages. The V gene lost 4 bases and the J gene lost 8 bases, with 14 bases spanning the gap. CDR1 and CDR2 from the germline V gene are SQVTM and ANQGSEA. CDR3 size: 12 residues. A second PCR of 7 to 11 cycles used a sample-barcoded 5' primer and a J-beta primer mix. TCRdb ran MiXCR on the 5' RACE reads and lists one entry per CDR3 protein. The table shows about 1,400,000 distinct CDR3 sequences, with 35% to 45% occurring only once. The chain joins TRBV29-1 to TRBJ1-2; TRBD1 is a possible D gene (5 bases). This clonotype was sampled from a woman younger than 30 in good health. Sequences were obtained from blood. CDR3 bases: TGCAGCGTTGGTGGGCAGGGAACGGGCTACACCTTC. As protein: CSVGGQGTGYTF. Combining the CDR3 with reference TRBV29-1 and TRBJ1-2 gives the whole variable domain SAVISQKPSRDICQRGTSLTIQCQVDSQVTMMFWYRQQPGQSLTLIATANQGSEATYESGFVIDKFPISRPNLTFSTLTVSNMSPEDSSIYLCSVGGQGTGYTFGSGTRLTVV.